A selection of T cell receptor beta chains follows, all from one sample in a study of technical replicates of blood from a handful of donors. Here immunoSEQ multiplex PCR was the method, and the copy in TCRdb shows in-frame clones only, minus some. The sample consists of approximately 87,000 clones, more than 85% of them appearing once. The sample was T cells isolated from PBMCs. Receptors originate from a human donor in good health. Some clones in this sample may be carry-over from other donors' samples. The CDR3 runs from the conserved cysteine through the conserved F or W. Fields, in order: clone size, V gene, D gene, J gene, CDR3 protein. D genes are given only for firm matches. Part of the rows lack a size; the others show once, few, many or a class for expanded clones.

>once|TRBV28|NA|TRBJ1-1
CASRSLELSGNTEAFF
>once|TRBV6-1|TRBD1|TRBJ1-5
CASSAWTGGNQPQHF
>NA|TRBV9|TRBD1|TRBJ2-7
CASSVSQGASYEQYF
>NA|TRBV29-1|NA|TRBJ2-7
CSVESGAADEQYF
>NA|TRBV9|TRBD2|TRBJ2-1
CASSAVSGSGSYNEQFF
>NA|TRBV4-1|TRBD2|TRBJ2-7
CASSTNRLAGEYEQYF
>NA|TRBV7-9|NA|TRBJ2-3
CASSLLGDTQYF
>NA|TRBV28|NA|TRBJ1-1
CASIPSRNTEAFF
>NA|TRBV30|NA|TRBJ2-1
CAWKSLSSYNEQFF
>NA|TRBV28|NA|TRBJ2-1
CASRVSGSSYNEQFF
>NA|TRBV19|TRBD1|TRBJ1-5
CASSRGQGFSNQPQHF
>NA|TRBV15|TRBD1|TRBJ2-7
CATSWGQGDEQYF
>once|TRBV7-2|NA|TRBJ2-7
CASSLQEGLVDEQYF
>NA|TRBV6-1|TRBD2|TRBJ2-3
CASSDLAGVADTQYF
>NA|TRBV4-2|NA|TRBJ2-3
CASSLNPGLRLTDTQYF
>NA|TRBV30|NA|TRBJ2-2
CAWIGFDMNTGELFF
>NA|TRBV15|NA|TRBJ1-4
CATSHSINEKLFF